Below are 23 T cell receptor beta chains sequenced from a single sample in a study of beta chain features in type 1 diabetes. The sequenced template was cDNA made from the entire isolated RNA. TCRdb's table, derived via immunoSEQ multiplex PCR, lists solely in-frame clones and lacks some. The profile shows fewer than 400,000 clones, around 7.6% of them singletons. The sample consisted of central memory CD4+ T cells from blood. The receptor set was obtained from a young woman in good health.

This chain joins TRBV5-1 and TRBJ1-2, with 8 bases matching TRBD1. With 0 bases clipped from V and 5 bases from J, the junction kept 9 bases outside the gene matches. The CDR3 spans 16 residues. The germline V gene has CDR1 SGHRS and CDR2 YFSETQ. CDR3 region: CASSLEGTGRSYGYTF. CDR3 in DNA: TGCGCCAGCAGCTTGGAGGGGACAGGTCGTTCGTATGGCTACACCTTC.

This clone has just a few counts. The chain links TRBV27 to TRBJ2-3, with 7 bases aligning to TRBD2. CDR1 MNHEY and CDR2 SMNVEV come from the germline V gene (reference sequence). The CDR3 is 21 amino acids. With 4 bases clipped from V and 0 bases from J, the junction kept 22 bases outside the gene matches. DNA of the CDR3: TGTGCCAGCAGTTCCCCTGGACGCAGCGGGACCTCGCTCCCTAGCACAGATACGCAGTATTTT. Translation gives CASSSPGRSGTSLPSTDTQYF.

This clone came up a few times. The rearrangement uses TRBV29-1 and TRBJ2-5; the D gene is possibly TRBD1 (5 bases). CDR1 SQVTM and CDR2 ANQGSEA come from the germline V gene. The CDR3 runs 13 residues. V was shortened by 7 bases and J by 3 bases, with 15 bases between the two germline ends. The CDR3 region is CSARQFTEETQYF. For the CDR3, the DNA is TGCAGCGCTAGACAGTTCACGGAAGAGACCCAGTACTTC.

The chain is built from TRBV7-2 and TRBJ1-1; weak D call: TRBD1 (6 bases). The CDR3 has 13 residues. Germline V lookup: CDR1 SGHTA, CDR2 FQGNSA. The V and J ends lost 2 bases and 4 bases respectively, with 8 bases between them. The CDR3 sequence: CASSLLRGTEAFF. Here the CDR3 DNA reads TGTGCCAGCAGCTTACTCAGGGGCACTGAAGCTTTCTTT.

CDR3 amino acids: CASSQPDRMGDTQYF. CDR3 nucleotide sequence: TGCGCCAGCAGCCAGCCGGACAGGATGGGGGATACGCAGTATTTT. The rearrangement joins TRBV4-1 to TRBJ2-3; 7 bases are a match to TRBD1. The CDR3 consists of 15 residues. Germline V CDR1 and CDR2: MGHRA, YSYEKL. The V segment lost 3 bases and the J segment 6 bases; nucleotides outside the gene matches: 9.

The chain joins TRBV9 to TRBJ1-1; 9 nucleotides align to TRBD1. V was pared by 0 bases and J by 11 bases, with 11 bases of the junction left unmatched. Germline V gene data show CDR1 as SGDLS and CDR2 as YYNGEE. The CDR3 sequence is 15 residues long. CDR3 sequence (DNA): TGTGCCAGCAGCGTAGAACCACAGGGGGCGGCCGGTGCTTTCTTT. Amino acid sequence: CASSVEPQGAAGAFF.

CDR3 coding DNA: TGTGCCAGCAGCTTAGGACTAGCAAGCACAGATACGCAGTATTTT. Protein sequence: CASSLGLASTDTQYF. This sequence joins TRBV7-2 and TRBJ2-3, with TRBD2 matching 7 bases. J lost 0 bases, V lost 1 base, and 1 base had no gene match. Germline lookup yields CDR1 SGHTA and CDR2 FQGNSA. The CDR3 has 15 residues.

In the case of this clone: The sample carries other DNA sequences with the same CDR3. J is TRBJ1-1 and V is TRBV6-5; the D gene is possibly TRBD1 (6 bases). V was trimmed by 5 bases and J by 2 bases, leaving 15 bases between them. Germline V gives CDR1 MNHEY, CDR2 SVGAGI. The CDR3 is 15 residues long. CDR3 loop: CASSLQGAVNTEAFF. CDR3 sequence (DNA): TGTGCCAGCAGTCTACAGGGAGCGGTTAACACTGAAGCTTTCTTT.

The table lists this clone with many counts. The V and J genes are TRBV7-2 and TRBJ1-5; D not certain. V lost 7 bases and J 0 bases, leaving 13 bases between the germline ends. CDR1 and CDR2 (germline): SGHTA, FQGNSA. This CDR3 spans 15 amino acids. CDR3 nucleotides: TGTGCCAGCACCCTCACACCTAATAGCAATCAGCCCCAGCATTTT. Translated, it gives CASTLTPNSNQPQHF.

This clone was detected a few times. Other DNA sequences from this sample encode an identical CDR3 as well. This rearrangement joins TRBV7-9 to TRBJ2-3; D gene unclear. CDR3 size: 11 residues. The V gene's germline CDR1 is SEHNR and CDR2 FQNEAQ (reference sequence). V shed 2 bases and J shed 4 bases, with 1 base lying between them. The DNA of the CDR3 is TGTGCCAGCAGCTTATCAGATACGCAGTATTTT. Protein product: CASSLSDTQYF.

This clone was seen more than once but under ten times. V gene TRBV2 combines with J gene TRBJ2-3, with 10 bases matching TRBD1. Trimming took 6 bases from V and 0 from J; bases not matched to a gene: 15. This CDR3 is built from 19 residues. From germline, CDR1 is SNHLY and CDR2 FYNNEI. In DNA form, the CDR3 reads TGTGCCAGCAGCTACTCCGACAGGGGGCGCGGGAGGAGCACAGATACGCAGTATTTT. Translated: CASSYSDRGRGRSTDTQYF.

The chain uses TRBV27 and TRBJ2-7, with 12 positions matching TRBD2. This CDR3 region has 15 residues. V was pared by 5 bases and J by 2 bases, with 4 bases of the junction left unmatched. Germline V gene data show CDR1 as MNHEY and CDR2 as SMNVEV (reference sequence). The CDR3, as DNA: TGTGCCAGCAGTAAACTAGCGGGAGGTGCCTACGAGCAGTACTTC. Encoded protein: CASSKLAGGAYEQYF.

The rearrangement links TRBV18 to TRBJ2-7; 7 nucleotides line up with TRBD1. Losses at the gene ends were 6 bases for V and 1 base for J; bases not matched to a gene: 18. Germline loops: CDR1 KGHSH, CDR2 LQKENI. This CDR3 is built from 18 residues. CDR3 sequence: CASSRSPAMTGSSYEQYF. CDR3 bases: TGTGCCAGCTCCCGTAGTCCCGCCATGACAGGGTCGTCCTACGAGCAGTACTTC.

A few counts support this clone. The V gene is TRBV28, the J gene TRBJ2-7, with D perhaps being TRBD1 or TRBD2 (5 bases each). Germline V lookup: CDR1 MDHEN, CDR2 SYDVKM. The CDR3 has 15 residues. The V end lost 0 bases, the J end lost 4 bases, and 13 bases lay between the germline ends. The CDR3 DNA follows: TGTGCCAGCAGTTTATGGGATGGGGGACCGTACGAGCAGTACTTC. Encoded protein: CASSLWDGGPYEQYF.

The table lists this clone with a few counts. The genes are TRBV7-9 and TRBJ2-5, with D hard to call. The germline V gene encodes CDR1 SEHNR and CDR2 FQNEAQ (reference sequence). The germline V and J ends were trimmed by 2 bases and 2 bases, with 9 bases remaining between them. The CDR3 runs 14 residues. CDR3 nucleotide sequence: TGTGCCAGCAGCTTAAGCGAGATACAAGAGACCCAGTACTTC. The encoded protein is CASSLSEIQETQYF. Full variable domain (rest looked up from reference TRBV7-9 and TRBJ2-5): DTGVSQNPRHKITKRGQNVTFRCDPISEHNRLYWYRQTLGQGPEFLTYFQNEAQLEKSRLLSDRFSAERPKGSFSTLEIQRTEQGDSAMYLCASSLSEIQETQYFGPGTRLLVL.

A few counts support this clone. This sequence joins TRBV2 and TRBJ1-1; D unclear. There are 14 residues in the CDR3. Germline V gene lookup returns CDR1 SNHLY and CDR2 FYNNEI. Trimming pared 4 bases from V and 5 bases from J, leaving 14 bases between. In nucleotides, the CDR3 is TGTGCCAGCAGTGTAGAGGGAAGCAGGACTGAAGCTTTCTTT. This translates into CASSVEGSRTEAFF.

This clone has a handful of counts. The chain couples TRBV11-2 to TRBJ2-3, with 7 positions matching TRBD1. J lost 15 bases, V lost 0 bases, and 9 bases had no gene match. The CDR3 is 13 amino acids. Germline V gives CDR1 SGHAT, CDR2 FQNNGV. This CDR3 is CASSLEVQGRLYF. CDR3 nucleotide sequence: TGTGCCAGCAGCTTAGAGGTACAGGGGCGATTATATTTT.

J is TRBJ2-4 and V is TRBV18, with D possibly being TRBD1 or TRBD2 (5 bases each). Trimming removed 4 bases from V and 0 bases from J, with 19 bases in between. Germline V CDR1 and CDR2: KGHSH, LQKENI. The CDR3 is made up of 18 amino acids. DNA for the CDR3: TGTGCCAGCTCACGATTGCCGGGACCAGAATTAGCCAAAAACATTCAGTACTTC. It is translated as CASSRLPGPELAKNIQYF. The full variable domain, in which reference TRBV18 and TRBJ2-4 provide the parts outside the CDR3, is NAGVMQNPRHLVRRRGQEARLRCSPMKGHSHVYWYRQLPEEGLKFMVYLQKENIIDESGMPKERFSAEFPKEGPSILRIQQVVRGDSAAYFCASSRLPGPELAKNIQYFGAGTRLSVL.

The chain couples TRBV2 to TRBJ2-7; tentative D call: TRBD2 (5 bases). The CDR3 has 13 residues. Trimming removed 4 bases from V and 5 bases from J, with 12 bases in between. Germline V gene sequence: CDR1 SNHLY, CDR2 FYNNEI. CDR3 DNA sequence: TGTGCCAGCAGTGTTATAGCGACCAACGAGCAGTACTTC. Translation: CASSVIATNEQYF.

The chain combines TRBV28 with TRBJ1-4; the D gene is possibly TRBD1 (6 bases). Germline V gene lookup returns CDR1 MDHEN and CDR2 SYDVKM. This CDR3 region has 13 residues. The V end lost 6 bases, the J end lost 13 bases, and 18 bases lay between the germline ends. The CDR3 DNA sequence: TGTGCCAGCAGCATTGGGCAGGGGTTTAGACTGTTTTTT. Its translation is CASSIGQGFRLFF.

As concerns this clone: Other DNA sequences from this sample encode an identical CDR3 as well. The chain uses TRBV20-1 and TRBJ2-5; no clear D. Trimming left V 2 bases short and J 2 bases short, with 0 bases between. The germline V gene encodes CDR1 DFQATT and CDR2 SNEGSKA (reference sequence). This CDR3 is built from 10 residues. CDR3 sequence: CSARQETQYF. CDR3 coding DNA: TGCAGTGCTAGACAAGAGACCCAGTACTTC.

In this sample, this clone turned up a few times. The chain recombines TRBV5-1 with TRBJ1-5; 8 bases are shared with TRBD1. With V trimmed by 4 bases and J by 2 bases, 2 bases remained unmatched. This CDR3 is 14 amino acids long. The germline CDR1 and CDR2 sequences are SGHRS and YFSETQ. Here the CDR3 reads CASSPGQGNQPQHF. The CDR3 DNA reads TGCGCCAGCAGCCCGGGACAGGGCAATCAGCCCCAGCATTTT.

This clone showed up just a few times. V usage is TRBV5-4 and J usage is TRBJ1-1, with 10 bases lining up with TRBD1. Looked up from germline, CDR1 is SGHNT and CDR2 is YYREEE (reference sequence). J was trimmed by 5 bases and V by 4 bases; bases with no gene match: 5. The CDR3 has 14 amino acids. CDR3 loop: CASSPGTGVTEAFF. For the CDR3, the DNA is TGTGCCAGCAGCCCAGGGACAGGGGTAACTGAAGCTTTCTTT.